The rows below give T cell receptor beta chains drawn from one sample of a study of cytomegalovirus exposure and HLA in healthy donors. The protocol was immunoSEQ multiplex PCR, while the TCRdb copy is restricted to in-frame clones and leaves out a portion. The table includes 110,000 or so clones, about 61% detected once. The specimen was PBMCs. These receptors all stem from a man younger than 35 in good health and CMV-seropositive. Both conserved end residues are part of each CDR3. D genes are given only for firm matches. Clone size is shown for a subset of rows, as once, few, many or a class of expanded clone.

CDR3 DNA: TGTGCCAGCAGCTTAAGGGCGGGGGGGTATTTGGAGCAGTACTTC
CDR3 protein: CASSLRAGGYLEQYF
J gene: TRBJ2-7
D gene: TRBD2
V gene: TRBV7-2
clone size: .

CDR3 DNA: TGCGCCAGCAGCCCAGGGCCGACAGAGATCTATGGCTACACCTTC
CDR3 protein: CASSPGPTEIYGYTF
J gene: TRBJ1-2
D gene: .
V gene: TRBV5-1
clone size: .

CDR3 DNA: TGTGCCAGCAGCGTAGCCCCCCCCCTAGCGGGGGGGCAAGAAGATCAGGAGCTGTTTTTT
CDR3 protein: CASSVAPPLAGGQEDQELFF
J gene: TRBJ2-2
D gene: TRBD2
V gene: TRBV9
clone size: .

CDR3 DNA: TGCAGCGTGACAGGGGCCGCTGGCTACACCTTC
CDR3 protein: CSVTGAAGYTF
J gene: TRBJ1-2
D gene: TRBD1
V gene: TRBV29-1
clone size: .

CDR3 DNA: TGTTCCAGCCACGACAGGGACAATCCTGAAGCTTTCTTT
CDR3 protein: CSSHDRDNPEAFF
J gene: TRBJ1-1
D gene: TRBD1
V gene: TRBV7-9
clone size: .

CDR3 DNA: TGTGCCAGCAGACAGGGTTTGAACACTGAAGCTTTCTTT
CDR3 protein: CASRQGLNTEAFF
J gene: TRBJ1-1
D gene: .
V gene: TRBV6-1
clone size: .

CDR3 DNA: TGTGCCAGCAGCCAAGATCCCCCTAGCAATCCCGGGGAGCTGTTTTTT
CDR3 protein: CASSQDPPSNPGELFF
J gene: TRBJ2-2
D gene: .
V gene: TRBV4-2
clone size: .

CDR3 DNA: TGCGCCAGCAGCTTGGAGAGTGAGCTGTTTTTT
CDR3 protein: CASSLESELFF
J gene: TRBJ2-2
D gene: .
V gene: TRBV5-1
clone size: once

CDR3 DNA: TGTGCCTGGAGTACAGGCCTCTATGGCTACACCTTC
CDR3 protein: CAWSTGLYGYTF
J gene: TRBJ1-2
D gene: .
V gene: TRBV30
clone size: .

CDR3 DNA: TGTGCCAGCAGCTTGAGGGACAGGGGAGACGAGCAGTACTTC
CDR3 protein: CASSLRDRGDEQYF
J gene: TRBJ2-7
D gene: TRBD1
V gene: TRBV13
clone size: .

CDR3 DNA: TGTGCCACCAGAGGGGCCCGGGGACAGGGGGAAAAACTGTTTTTT
CDR3 protein: CATRGARGQGEKLFF
J gene: TRBJ1-4
D gene: TRBD1
V gene: TRBV15
clone size: .

CDR3 DNA: TGTGCCAGCAGCGACCGGGCGCTGAGGGAGCCCCAGCATTTT
CDR3 protein: CASSDRALREPQHF
J gene: TRBJ1-5
D gene: .
V gene: TRBV21-1
clone size: .

CDR3 DNA: TGTGCCAGCAGCTTTCGGAGGGCGTTTCATTCACCCCTCCACTTT
CDR3 protein: CASSFRRAFHSPLHF
J gene: TRBJ1-6
D gene: .
V gene: TRBV5-6
clone size: .

CDR3 DNA: TGTGCCAGCAGCTTGGATACACATGTCCAGCCCCAGCATTTT
CDR3 protein: CASSLDTHVQPQHF
J gene: TRBJ1-5
D gene: .
V gene: TRBV5-5
clone size: .

CDR3 DNA: TGTGCCAGCTCACCGGAGGGGACAGCTGGGAACACCATATATTTT
CDR3 protein: CASSPEGTAGNTIYF
J gene: TRBJ1-3
D gene: TRBD1
V gene: TRBV18
clone size: once

CDR3 DNA: TGTGCCAGCAGCTTAGGGAGCAGCGGCGCGAACACCGGGGAGCTGTTTTTT
CDR3 protein: CASSLGSSGANTGELFF
J gene: TRBJ2-2
D gene: .
V gene: TRBV7-6
clone size: .

CDR3 DNA: TGTGCCAGCAGCCAAGGGGCAGGTGGCAATCAGCCCCAGCATTTT
CDR3 protein: CASSQGAGGNQPQHF
J gene: TRBJ1-5
D gene: .
V gene: TRBV4-2
clone size: .

CDR3 DNA: TGTGCCAGTGGGGAGGCAAGCTCCTATAATTCACCCCTCCACTTT
CDR3 protein: CASGEASSYNSPLHF
J gene: TRBJ1-6
D gene: .
V gene: TRBV6-6
clone size: .

CDR3 DNA: TGTGCCAGCAGTGAAGCAGCGACAGGGAGCAGTGGGACCCAGTACTTC
CDR3 protein: CASSEAATGSSGTQYF
J gene: TRBJ2-5
D gene: TRBD1
V gene: TRBV6-1
clone size: few

CDR3 DNA: TGTGCCTGGAGTCAGGGACAGGGAGGGATTCGCGAGCAGTACTTC
CDR3 protein: CAWSQGQGGIREQYF
J gene: TRBJ2-7
D gene: TRBD1
V gene: TRBV30
clone size: .

CDR3 DNA: TGTGCCAGCAGCGTCCTTCCTAGCGGGGGATCCAACGAGCAGTACTTC
CDR3 protein: CASSVLPSGGSNEQYF
J gene: TRBJ2-7
D gene: TRBD2
V gene: TRBV7-9
clone size: .

CDR3 DNA: TGCAGCGCCGAGGGGGGGGTGCTGGACACCGGGGAGCTGTTTTTT
CDR3 protein: CSAEGGVLDTGELFF
J gene: TRBJ2-2
D gene: .
V gene: TRBV29-1
clone size: .

CDR3 DNA: TGTGCCAGCAAAAACAGGGGCTTCACTGAAGCTTTCTTT
CDR3 protein: CASKNRGFTEAFF
J gene: TRBJ1-1
D gene: TRBD1
V gene: TRBV6-5
clone size: .

CDR3 DNA: TGTGCCAGTCAGGGGGACCGCTATAATTCACCCCTCCACTTT
CDR3 protein: CASQGDRYNSPLHF
J gene: TRBJ1-6
D gene: TRBD1
V gene: TRBV19
clone size: .

CDR3 DNA: TGTGCCAGCACCGACCAGGGGGAAGAGCAGTACTTC
CDR3 protein: CASTDQGEEQYF
J gene: TRBJ2-7
D gene: TRBD1
V gene: TRBV7-6
clone size: .

CDR3 DNA: TGCACCAGCAGTGCAAGCGGGGGGGATTCCTACAATGAGCAGTTCTTC
CDR3 protein: CTSSASGGDSYNEQFF
J gene: TRBJ2-1
D gene: .
V gene: TRBV1
clone size: .

CDR3 DNA: TGTGCCAGCAGTTTATACCTAGCGGGGGGGCAAGATACGCAGTATTTT
CDR3 protein: CASSLYLAGGQDTQYF
J gene: TRBJ2-3
D gene: TRBD2
V gene: TRBV27
clone size: .

CDR3 DNA: TGCGCCAGCAGCCAAACCTCGGGGGATTACTACGAGCAGTACTTC
CDR3 protein: CASSQTSGDYYEQYF
J gene: TRBJ2-7
D gene: .
V gene: TRBV4-1
clone size: .

CDR3 DNA: TGTGCCAGCAGCTTAAAGGGGGCGGGGGGCCGGGCTGAGCAGTTCTTC
CDR3 protein: CASSLKGAGGRAEQFF
J gene: TRBJ2-1
D gene: .
V gene: TRBV7-3
clone size: once

CDR3 DNA: TGTGCCAGTAGCCTCACTAGCGGGGGGGCCGATGAGCAGTTCTTC
CDR3 protein: CASSLTSGGADEQFF
J gene: TRBJ2-1
D gene: TRBD2
V gene: TRBV19
clone size: few

CDR3 DNA: TGTGCCAGCAGCGTAGTGGGACTAGATCGGATGTACGAGCAGTACTTC
CDR3 protein: CASSVVGLDRMYEQYF
J gene: TRBJ2-7
D gene: TRBD2
V gene: TRBV9
clone size: once

CDR3 DNA: TGTGCCAGCTCACCACTGCCAGAATACAATGAGCAGTTCTTC
CDR3 protein: CASSPLPEYNEQFF
J gene: TRBJ2-1
D gene: .
V gene: TRBV18
clone size: .

CDR3 DNA: TGTGCCAGCAGCTTGGGGACAGGGTTTTCCGGGGAGCTGTTTTTT
CDR3 protein: CASSLGTGFSGELFF
J gene: TRBJ2-2
D gene: TRBD1
V gene: TRBV5-4
clone size: .

CDR3 DNA: TGTGCCAGCAGCCCAAACATGAACAGGGGATCAACCTACGAGCAGTACTTC
CDR3 protein: CASSPNMNRGSTYEQYF
J gene: TRBJ2-7
D gene: TRBD1
V gene: TRBV7-9
clone size: .

CDR3 DNA: TGTGCCAGCAGTTACCCTGACAGGGGAGAGGAAAAACTGTTTTTT
CDR3 protein: CASSYPDRGEEKLFF
J gene: TRBJ1-4
D gene: TRBD1
V gene: TRBV6-6
clone size: .

CDR3 DNA: TGTGCCAGCAGCCGCAGGGCCAATGAGCAGTTCTTC
CDR3 protein: CASSRRANEQFF
J gene: TRBJ2-1
D gene: .
V gene: TRBV6-5
clone size: few

CDR3 DNA: TGTGCCAGCAGTCCCGACAGGGAATATTCCAATCAGCCCCAGCATTTT
CDR3 protein: CASSPDREYSNQPQHF
J gene: TRBJ1-5
D gene: TRBD1
V gene: TRBV2
clone size: .

CDR3 DNA: TGCGCCAGCAGCCAAGAGGTTTACTCCGCGAGCGAGCAGTACTTC
CDR3 protein: CASSQEVYSASEQYF
J gene: TRBJ2-7
D gene: .
V gene: TRBV4-1
clone size: few

CDR3 DNA: TGTGCCAGCAGGCCGAGACTAGCGGGGAGGGACAATGAGCAGTTCTTC
CDR3 protein: CASRPRLAGRDNEQFF
J gene: TRBJ2-1
D gene: TRBD2
V gene: TRBV2
clone size: .

CDR3 DNA: TGTGCCAGCAGTACGGACACCGGGGAGCTGTTTTTT
CDR3 protein: CASSTDTGELFF
J gene: TRBJ2-2
D gene: .
V gene: TRBV6-1
clone size: .

CDR3 DNA: TGTGCCAGCAGCTTCTTGACAGGGCTTAATGAAAAACTGTTTTTT
CDR3 protein: CASSFLTGLNEKLFF
J gene: TRBJ1-4
D gene: TRBD1
V gene: TRBV13
clone size: .

CDR3 DNA: TGTGCCAGCAGCTCCTCGTCCTCGAGCTATGGCTACACCTTC
CDR3 protein: CASSSSSSSYGYTF
J gene: TRBJ1-2
D gene: .
V gene: TRBV6-5
clone size: .

CDR3 DNA: TGTGCCAGCAGTGAACTAGCGGGGGAATCCTACGAGCAGTACTTC
CDR3 protein: CASSELAGESYEQYF
J gene: TRBJ2-7
D gene: TRBD2
V gene: TRBV6-4
clone size: .

CDR3 DNA: TGCAGCATGAGGACGAACACCGGGGAGCTGTTTTTT
CDR3 protein: CSMRTNTGELFF
J gene: TRBJ2-2
D gene: .
V gene: TRBV29-1
clone size: .

CDR3 DNA: TGCAGCGTTGGGTCTAGTTGGGACTTGAGCACAGATACGCAGTATTTT
CDR3 protein: CSVGSSWDLSTDTQYF
J gene: TRBJ2-3
D gene: .
V gene: TRBV29-1
clone size: .

CDR3 DNA: TGTGCCTGGAGTGTGGGTCTAGGGACAGGTACGACAGATACGCAGTATTTT
CDR3 protein: CAWSVGLGTGTTDTQYF
J gene: TRBJ2-3
D gene: TRBD1
V gene: TRBV30
clone size: .

CDR3 DNA: TGTGCCAGCAGTGCCGACACGGCACTTTCAAAGGTGCAGTACTTC
CDR3 protein: CASSADTALSKVQYF
J gene: TRBJ2-7
D gene: .
V gene: TRBV28
clone size: .

CDR3 DNA: TGTGCCAGCAGCGCATGGACAGATAATTCACCCCTCCACTTT
CDR3 protein: CASSAWTDNSPLHF
J gene: TRBJ1-6
D gene: .
V gene: TRBV9
clone size: few

CDR3 DNA: TGTGCCAGCAGTTACAGCCCCACCTCCTACGAGCAGTACTTC
CDR3 protein: CASSYSPTSYEQYF
J gene: TRBJ2-7
D gene: .
V gene: TRBV6-5
clone size: .

CDR3 DNA: TGCGCCAGCAGCGTAACAGGGGACTCCTACAATGAGCAGTTCTTC
CDR3 protein: CASSVTGDSYNEQFF
J gene: TRBJ2-1
D gene: TRBD1
V gene: TRBV5-1
clone size: .

CDR3 DNA: TGTGCCAGCAGCTTAGTCTTGACAGGGACCTATGGCTACACCTTC
CDR3 protein: CASSLVLTGTYGYTF
J gene: TRBJ1-2
D gene: TRBD1
V gene: TRBV7-2
clone size: .

CDR3 DNA: TGTGCCTGGAGCTGGTACGAGGGGACCCAGTACTTC
CDR3 protein: CAWSWYEGTQYF
J gene: TRBJ2-5
D gene: .
V gene: TRBV30
clone size: .

CDR3 DNA: TGCGCCAGTGGGGACAGGGCAACCTCTGGGGCCAACGTCCTGACTTTC
CDR3 protein: CASGDRATSGANVLTF
J gene: TRBJ2-6
D gene: TRBD1
V gene: TRBV4-1
clone size: .

CDR3 DNA: TGTGCCAGCAGTGAGCTCAGGGTCCCCTACGAGCAGTACTTC
CDR3 protein: CASSELRVPYEQYF
J gene: TRBJ2-7
D gene: .
V gene: TRBV2
clone size: .